This T cell receptor beta chain was captured by sequencing in a study of patients and donors after allogeneic stem cell transplantation. Looked up from germline, CDR1 is SGHRS and CDR2 is YFSETQ. V gave up 4 bases and J gave up 7 bases; unmatched junction bases: 13. The CDR3 is 16 amino acids. TCRdb redid the calling of the RT-PCR reads with MiXCR, one entry per CDR3 protein. This table has hundreds of thousands of distinct CDR3 sequences, 16% appearing once. This sequence joins TRBV5-1 and TRBJ2-5; TRBD2 matches at 10 bases. Input material: blood, either unsorted or a sorted T cell fraction (not recorded which). This sequence originates from a human donor who was either an allogeneic HSCT recipient or a stem cell or donor lymphocyte infusion donor (not recorded which). It is not recorded whose cells these are; they may come from a transplant donor. DNA of the CDR3: TGCGCCAGCAGCAGAGGTGATAGCGGGAGGCGGGTGACCCAGTACTTC. This gives the protein CASSRGDSGRRVTQYF.